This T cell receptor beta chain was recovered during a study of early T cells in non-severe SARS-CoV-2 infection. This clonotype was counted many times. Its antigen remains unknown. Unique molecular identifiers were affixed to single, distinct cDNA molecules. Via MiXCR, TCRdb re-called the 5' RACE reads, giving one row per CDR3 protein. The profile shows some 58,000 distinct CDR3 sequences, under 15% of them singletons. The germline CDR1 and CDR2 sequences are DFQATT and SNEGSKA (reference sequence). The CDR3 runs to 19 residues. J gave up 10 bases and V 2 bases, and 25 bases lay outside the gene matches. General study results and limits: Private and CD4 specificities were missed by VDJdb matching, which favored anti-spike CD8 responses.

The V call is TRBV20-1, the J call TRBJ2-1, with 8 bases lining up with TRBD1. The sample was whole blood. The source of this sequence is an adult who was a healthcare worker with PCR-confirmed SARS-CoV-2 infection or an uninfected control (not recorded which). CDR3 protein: CSARSGVALGRQGAQEQFF. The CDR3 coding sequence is TGCAGTGCTAGAAGTGGCGTAGCTTTGGGAAGGCAGGGGGCCCAGGAGCAGTTCTTC.